The present T cell receptor (beta chain) was sequenced within a study of T cell repertoires in cytomegalovirus infection. Study details: An indication of both CMV infection and matching HLA type came from public TCR beta signatures.

A single record per CDR3 protein comes from TCRdb applying MiXCR to the reads. The data show around 200,000 distinct CDR3 sequences, with about a sixth seen just once and 20% to 25% held by the top ten. The V end lost 5 bases, the J end lost 0 bases, and 17 bases lay between the germline ends. The length of the CDR3 is 17 residues. On this clonotype itself: No antigen is known for it.

Whole-study findings and limits: CMV-specific TCR beta clonotypes restricted by HLA-C were the ones dominating the ex vivo response.

The sample taken for sequencing was CD8+ T cells from PBMCs. The chain recombines TRBV12-3 or TRBV12-4 with TRBJ2-1; D not resolved. This clonotype originated in a human donor in good health (CMV status not recorded). Some clones in this sample may be carry-over from other donors' samples. The CDR3 coding sequence is TGTGCCAGCAGTCCAAACCCTTTAGGGATCTCCTACAATGAGCAGTTCTTC. Protein product: CASSPNPLGISYNEQFF.